This TCR beta chain is drawn from a study of blood T cell repertoires in COVID-19. About the research overall: PBMCs, B-cell-depleted T cells, or T cells provided the cDNA or gDNA that made up the material.

The protocol was immunoSEQ multiplex PCR, while the TCRdb copy is restricted to in-frame clones and leaves out a portion. The data show 150,000 to 200,000 clones, about 80% seen once. This clone turned up a few times. Germline-derived CDR1 and CDR2 are MDHEN and SYDVKM. This CDR3 contains 14 residues. Trimming pared 2 bases from V and 4 bases from J, leaving 9 bases between. The sample comprised PBMCs or T cells enriched from blood (not recorded which). The clonotype originates from an older woman with acute COVID-19. The chain employs TRBV28 and TRBJ1-5; D is unclear. The chain's CDR3 is CASSLEHQNQPQHF. In DNA, the CDR3 is TGTGCCAGCAGTTTAGAACACCAGAATCAGCCCCAGCATTTT.